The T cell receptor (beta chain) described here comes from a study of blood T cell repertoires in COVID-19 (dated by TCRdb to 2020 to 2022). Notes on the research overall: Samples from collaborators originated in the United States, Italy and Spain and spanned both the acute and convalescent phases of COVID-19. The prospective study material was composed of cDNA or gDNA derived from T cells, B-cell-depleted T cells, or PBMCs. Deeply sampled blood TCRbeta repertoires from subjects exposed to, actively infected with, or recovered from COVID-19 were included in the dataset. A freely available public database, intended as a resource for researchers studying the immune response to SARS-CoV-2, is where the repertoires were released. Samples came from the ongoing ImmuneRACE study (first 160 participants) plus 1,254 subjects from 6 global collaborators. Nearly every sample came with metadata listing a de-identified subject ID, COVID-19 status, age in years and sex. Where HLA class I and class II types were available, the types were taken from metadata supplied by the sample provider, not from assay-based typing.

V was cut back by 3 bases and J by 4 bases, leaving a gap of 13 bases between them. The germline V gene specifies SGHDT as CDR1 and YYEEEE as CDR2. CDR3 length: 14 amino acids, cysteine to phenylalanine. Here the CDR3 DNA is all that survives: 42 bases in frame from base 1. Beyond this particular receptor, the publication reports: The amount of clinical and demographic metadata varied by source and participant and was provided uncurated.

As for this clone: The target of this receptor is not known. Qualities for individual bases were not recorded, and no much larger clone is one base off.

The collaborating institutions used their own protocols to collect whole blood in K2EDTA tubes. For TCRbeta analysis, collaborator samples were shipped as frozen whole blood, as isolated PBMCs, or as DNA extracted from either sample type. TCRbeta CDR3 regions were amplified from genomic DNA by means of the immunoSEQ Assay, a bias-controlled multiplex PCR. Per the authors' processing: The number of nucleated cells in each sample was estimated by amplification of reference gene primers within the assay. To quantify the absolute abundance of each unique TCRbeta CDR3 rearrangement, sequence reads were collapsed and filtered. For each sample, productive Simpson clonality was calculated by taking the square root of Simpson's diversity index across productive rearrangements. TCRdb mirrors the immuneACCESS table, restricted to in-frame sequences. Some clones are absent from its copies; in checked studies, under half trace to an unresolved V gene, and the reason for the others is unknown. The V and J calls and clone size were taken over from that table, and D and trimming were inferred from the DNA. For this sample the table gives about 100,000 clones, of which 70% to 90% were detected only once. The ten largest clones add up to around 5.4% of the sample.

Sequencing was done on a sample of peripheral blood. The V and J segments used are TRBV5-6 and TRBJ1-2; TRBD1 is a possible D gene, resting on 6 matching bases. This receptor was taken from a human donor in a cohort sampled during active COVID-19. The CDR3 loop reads CASSSYRDSYGYTF. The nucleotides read TGTGCCAGCAGCTCGTACAGGGATTCCTATGGCTACACCTTC. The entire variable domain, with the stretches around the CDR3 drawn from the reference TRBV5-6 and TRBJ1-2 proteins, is DAGVTQSPTHLIKTRGQQVTLRCSPKSGHDTVSWYQQALGQGPQFIFQYYEEEERQRGNFPDRFSGHQFPNYSSELNVNALLLGDSALYLCASSSYRDSYGYTFGSGTRLTVV.